This T cell receptor beta chain derives from a study of blood T cell repertoires in COVID-19. Looking at the study overall: COVID-19 samples from acute and convalescent phases originated in the United States, Italy and Spain.

The germline V gene encodes CDR1 GTSNPN and CDR2 SVGIG (reference sequence). Trimming took 4 bases from V and 7 from J; bases not matched to a gene: 8. The length of the CDR3 is 15 residues. The authors' processing: Cell counts per sample came from amplifying reference gene primers. Sequenced by immunoSEQ multiplex PCR; TCRdb stores in-frame clones only, minus some. V and J calls and clone size are copied from that table; D and trimming were computed from the DNA. The sample records about 280,000 clones, roughly 86% being singletons. Material: peripheral blood. The origin of this receptor is a woman between 25 and 40 years old who had recovered from COVID-19. The genes are TRBV30 and TRBJ1-6; 9 nucleotides align to TRBD1. CDR3 amino acids: CAWNTLGQGNSPLHF. The DNA of the CDR3 is TGTGCCTGGAACACCTTAGGACAGGGGAATTCACCCCTCCACTTT. The full variable domain, completed using reference TRBV30 and TRBJ1-6, is SQTIHQWPATLVQPVGSPLSLECTVEGTSNPNLYWYRQAAGRGLQLLFYSVGIGQISSEVPQNLSASRPQDRQFILSSKKLLLSDSGFYLCAWNTLGQGNSPLHFGNGTRLTVT.